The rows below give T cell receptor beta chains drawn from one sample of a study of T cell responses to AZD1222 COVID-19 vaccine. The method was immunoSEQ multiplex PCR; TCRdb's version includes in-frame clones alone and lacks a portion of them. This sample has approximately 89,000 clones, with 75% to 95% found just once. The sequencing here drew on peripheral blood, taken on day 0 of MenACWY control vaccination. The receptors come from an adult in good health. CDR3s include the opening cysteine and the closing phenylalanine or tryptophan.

CDR3 protein: CASSQDRGRSYTF
V gene: TRBV3-1/TRBV3-2
J gene: TRBJ1-2

CDR3 protein: CASSLTGGKGNTIYF
V gene: TRBV7-2
J gene: TRBJ1-3

CDR3 protein: CATSRDFSGTGDTGELFF
V gene: TRBV15
J gene: TRBJ2-2

CDR3 protein: CASSSQGASYNSPLHF
V gene: TRBV28
J gene: TRBJ1-6

CDR3 protein: CAWLDGVTYEQYF
V gene: TRBV30
J gene: TRBJ2-7

CDR3 protein: CASSLGGAKYF
V gene: TRBV14
J gene: TRBJ2-7

CDR3 protein: CASSPRLAGARFYEQFF
V gene: TRBV3-1/TRBV3-2
J gene: TRBJ2-1

CDR3 protein: CASSVRDDRNYGYTF
V gene: TRBV9
J gene: TRBJ1-2

CDR3 protein: CAIRQGLGYGYTF
V gene: TRBV10-3
J gene: TRBJ1-2

CDR3 protein: CASSLDPGSDTQYF
V gene: TRBV3-1/TRBV3-2
J gene: TRBJ2-3

CDR3 protein: CASSQGSLGGYAEAFF
V gene: TRBV4-1
J gene: TRBJ1-1

CDR3 protein: CASRPAGTEAFF
V gene: TRBV6-5
J gene: TRBJ1-1

CDR3 protein: CASSRDRTNEKLFF
V gene: TRBV7-9
J gene: TRBJ1-4

CDR3 protein: CASNPGPYNEQFF
V gene: TRBV11-2
J gene: TRBJ2-1

CDR3 protein: CASSLRRTAGALEQYF
V gene: TRBV7-9
J gene: TRBJ2-7

CDR3 protein: CASSNDRGSPLHF
V gene: TRBV6-5
J gene: TRBJ1-6

CDR3 protein: CASSPGLGKNIQYF
V gene: TRBV5-1
J gene: TRBJ2-4

CDR3 protein: CASAGEPNQPQHF
V gene: TRBV6-5
J gene: TRBJ1-5

CDR3 protein: CASSPRDSNFSGNTIYF
V gene: TRBV21-1
J gene: TRBJ1-3

CDR3 protein: CASSPDRGFTEAFF
V gene: TRBV27
J gene: TRBJ1-1

CDR3 protein: CASSLVPGDGGGGYTF
V gene: TRBV5-1
J gene: TRBJ1-2

CDR3 protein: CTSSQFGTSGIYEQFF
V gene: TRBV1
J gene: TRBJ2-1

CDR3 protein: CASSFSAIYEQYF
V gene: TRBV27
J gene: TRBJ2-7

CDR3 protein: CAWSVLDTDTQYF
V gene: TRBV30
J gene: TRBJ2-3

CDR3 protein: CATSSGGAPYNEQFF
V gene: TRBV28
J gene: TRBJ2-1

CDR3 protein: CASSISGSSYNEQFF
V gene: TRBV19
J gene: TRBJ2-1

CDR3 protein: CSVERASGAFF
V gene: TRBV29-1
J gene: TRBJ1-1

CDR3 protein: CASTAGELFF
V gene: TRBV6-6
J gene: TRBJ2-2

CDR3 protein: CASSLEGAGSGADTQYF
V gene: TRBV5-1
J gene: TRBJ2-3